The 4 T cell receptor beta chains in this list originate from one sample, sequenced in a study of blood T cell repertoires in COVID-19. Measured with immunoSEQ multiplex PCR; TCRdb has only the in-frame clones, and not every one. The sample holds 330,000 or so clones; around nine tenths are singletons and the top ten take around 0.92%. The sequenced sample consisted of PBMCs or T cells enriched from blood (not recorded which). Source of these receptors: a young woman who had been exposed to COVID-19.

This chain links TRBV11-2 with TRBJ2-1, with TRBD1 matching over 11 bases. Germline CDR1 SGHAT, CDR2 FQNNGV. J lost 3 bases, V lost 0 bases, and 4 bases had no gene match. The CDR3 sequence is 17 residues long. The DNA of the CDR3 is TGTGCCAGCAGCTTAGATTTGGGACAGGGGGGCTACAATGAGCAGTTCTTC. It encodes CASSLDLGQGGYNEQFF. Together with reference TRBV11-2 and TRBJ2-1, the CDR3 gives the full variable domain: EAGVAQSPRYKIIEKRQSVAFWCNPISGHATLYWYQQILGQGPKLLIQFQNNGVVDDSQLPKDRFSAERLKGVDSTLKIQPAKLEDSAVYLCASSLDLGQGGYNEQFFGPGTRLTVL.

This clone came up a few times. V is TRBV29-1 and J is TRBJ1-2; the D is unclear. Trimming stripped 4 bases from V and 0 bases from J, with 12 bases between. The CDR3 is made up of 14 amino acids. From germline, CDR1 is SQVTM and CDR2 ANQGSEA. This CDR3 reads CSVAPTSANYGYTF. In nucleotides, the CDR3 is TGCAGCGTTGCCCCGACATCCGCTAACTATGGCTACACCTTC. Looking up the rest from reference TRBV29-1 and TRBJ1-2 gives the full variable domain: SAVISQKPSRDICQRGTSLTIQCQVDSQVTMMFWYRQQPGQSLTLIATANQGSEATYESGFVIDKFPISRPNLTFSTLTVSNMSPEDSSIYLCSVAPTSANYGYTFGSGTRLTVV.

As regards this clone: The germline gene is not matched at one end of the junction; a read error may be the cause. V and J are TRBV7-2 and TRBJ2-7, with 9 bases lining up with TRBD2. This CDR3 is 17 amino acids long. Germline V gene sequence: CDR1 SGHTA, CDR2 FQGNSA. Here the CDR3 reads CASILAGVDQLWYEQYF. CDR3 nucleotide sequence: TGTGCCAGCATCTTAGCGGGAGTAGACCAGCTATGGTACGAGCAGTACTTC.

The rearrangement uses TRBV27 and TRBJ2-5; TRBD1 agrees at 8 bases. Trimming at V came to 1 base and at J to 2 bases, leaving 3 bases not matched to a gene. The CDR3 runs to 15 residues. Germline CDR1 reads MNHEY; CDR2 reads SMNVEV (reference sequence). CDR3 in amino acids: CASSLWGTGQETQYF. In nucleotides, the CDR3 is TGTGCCAGCAGTTTATGGGGGACAGGACAAGAGACCCAGTACTTC.